Presented here are 5 T cell receptor beta chains from one specimen sequenced in a study of shared clonotypes between healthy human individuals. The method was immunoSEQ multiplex PCR; TCRdb's version includes in-frame clones alone and lacks a portion of them. The profile shows about 1.1 million clones, approximately 75% of them singletons. The sample consisted of memory CD4+ T cells from PBMCs. The subset here: CD45RA-negative fraction. The receptors shown here come from a man between 18 and 35 years old in good health. Some clones in this sample may be carry-over from other donors' samples.

CDR3 in DNA: TGTGCCAGTAAAGAGGGAGGGCTAACCGGGGAGCTGTTTTTT. It translates to CASKEGGLTGELFF. V usage is TRBV19 and J usage is TRBJ2-2, with 7 bases identical to TRBD2. Germline CDR1 and CDR2: LNHDA and SQIVND (reference sequence). After removal of 7 bases from V and 5 bases from J, the junction contained 7 bases not matched to a gene. The CDR3 is 14 amino acids.

The chain uses TRBV30 and TRBJ2-7; D gene uncertain. The V and J ends lost 4 bases and 1 base respectively, with 11 bases between them. Germline CDR1 GTSNPN, CDR2 SVGIG (reference sequence). The CDR3 covers 13 residues. This chain's CDR3 is CAWTLGPSYEQYF. Written as DNA, the CDR3 is TGTGCCTGGACTCTCGGGCCTTCCTACGAGCAGTACTTC.

The chain has TRBV7-3 and TRBJ1-6; 9 positions match TRBD1. The CDR3 contains 14 residues. Germline V CDR1 and CDR2: SGHTA, FQGTGA. V shed 9 bases, J shed 5 bases, and the junction held 5 bases outside the gene matches. The CDR3 sequence is CASARDRDNSPLHF. For the CDR3, the DNA is TGTGCCAGTGCCCGGGACAGGGATAATTCACCCCTCCACTTT.

The J gene is TRBJ2-5, the V gene TRBV7-2; D is unresolved. This CDR3 comprises 12 residues. The V gene's germline CDR1 is SGHTA and CDR2 FQGNSA. Trimming cost V 5 bases and J 5 bases, with 9 bases left between them. The CDR3 region has the DNA TGTGCCAGCAGCCACCTAGGGGAGACCCAGTACTTC. This translates into CASSHLGETQYF. Full variable domain (rest looked up from reference TRBV7-2 and TRBJ2-5): GAGVSQSPSNKVTEKGKDVELRCDPISGHTALYWYRQSLGQGLEFLIYFQGNSAPDKSGLPSDRFSAERTGGSVSTLTIQRTQQEDSAVYLCASSHLGETQYFGPGTRLLVL.

This clone was detected only once. CDR3 sequence reads: CASSIPGGYEQYF. CDR3 bases: TGTGCCAGCAGCATACCGGGGGGGTACGAGCAGTACTTC. The chain combines TRBV6-6 with TRBJ2-7; 8 positions match TRBD2. Germline CDR1 and CDR2: MNHNY and SVGAGI (reference sequence). This CDR3 has 13 residues. V shed 6 bases, J shed 4 bases, and the junction held 5 bases outside the gene matches.